The rows below give T cell receptor beta chains drawn from one sample of a study of T cell repertoires in cytomegalovirus infection. Via MiXCR, TCRdb re-called the reads, giving one row per CDR3 protein. Of over 450,000 distinct CDR3 sequences listed, around 11% are singletons. Sequenced material: PBMCs. The receptors shown here come from a human donor in good health (CMV status not recorded). Some clones in this sample may be carry-over from other donors' samples. The conserved cysteine and the conserved F or W are not part of the CDR3 here.

TRBJ2-3	14	TRBV7-3	ASSLMGAAGGDTQY
TRBJ2-5	13	TRBV10-3	AISERTGRQETQY
TRBJ2-2	13	TRBV12-3/TRBV12-4	ASRPGLLNTGELF
TRBJ1-1	11	TRBV29-1	SVERHLNTEAF
TRBJ2-2	14	TRBV11-2	ASRPLAGGNTGELF
TRBJ2-2	15	TRBV12-3/TRBV12-4	ASSLDLPGQGFGELF
TRBJ2-7	11	TRBV14	ASSQDRFGEQY
TRBJ2-5	13	TRBV4-1	ASSQSETHQETQY
TRBJ2-7	13	TRBV27	ASSSTGTVGDEQY
TRBJ2-7	15	TRBV7-9	ASSLRPGDGSSYEQY
TRBJ2-1	9	TRBV18	ASSPSTEQF
TRBJ2-1	15	TRBV27	ASSLLGGTSGINEQF
TRBJ1-5	11	TRBV7-9	ASSSIAGQPQH
TRBJ2-2	14	TRBV11-3	ASSPWTGGADRILF
TRBJ2-1	10	TRBV6-2/TRBV6-3	ASSFLVGEQF
TRBJ2-3	14	TRBV7-3	ASSLGLGSSGDTQY
TRBJ2-3	14	TRBV24-1	ATSDPRGGGTDTQY
TRBJ2-5	14	TRBV12-3/TRBV12-4	ASNSDDYRAGETQY
TRBJ1-2	12	TRBV5-6	ASIGQGKNYGYT
TRBJ1-4	12	TRBV12-3/TRBV12-4	ATRLGGRNEKLF
TRBJ2-1	13	TRBV5-1	ASSWPRTGSNEQF
TRBJ2-7	12	TRBV28	ASSPHTLPYEQY
TRBJ2-2	13	TRBV27	ASNRAGRNTGELF
TRBJ2-5	15	TRBV24-1	ATSDPRSGRRQETQY
TRBJ2-2	13	TRBV12-3/TRBV12-4	ASSGTGLYTGELF
TRBJ2-1	11	TRBV10-3	AGSESSYNEQF
TRBJ1-1	14	TRBV18	ASSLNRPRSSTEAF
TRBJ2-5	13	TRBV20-1	SARDYATAKETQY
TRBJ2-3	13	TRBV7-2	ASSSRGRGGDTQY
TRBJ2-5	11	TRBV2	ASRGQARETQY
TRBJ1-5	17	TRBV9	ASSVTPGTLFNSNQPQH
TRBJ2-3	12	TRBV20-1	SAKDPVGPDTQY
TRBJ2-7	11	TRBV11-2	ASSPPYVDEQY
TRBJ2-1	13	TRBV7-3	ASTLGTSVYNEQF